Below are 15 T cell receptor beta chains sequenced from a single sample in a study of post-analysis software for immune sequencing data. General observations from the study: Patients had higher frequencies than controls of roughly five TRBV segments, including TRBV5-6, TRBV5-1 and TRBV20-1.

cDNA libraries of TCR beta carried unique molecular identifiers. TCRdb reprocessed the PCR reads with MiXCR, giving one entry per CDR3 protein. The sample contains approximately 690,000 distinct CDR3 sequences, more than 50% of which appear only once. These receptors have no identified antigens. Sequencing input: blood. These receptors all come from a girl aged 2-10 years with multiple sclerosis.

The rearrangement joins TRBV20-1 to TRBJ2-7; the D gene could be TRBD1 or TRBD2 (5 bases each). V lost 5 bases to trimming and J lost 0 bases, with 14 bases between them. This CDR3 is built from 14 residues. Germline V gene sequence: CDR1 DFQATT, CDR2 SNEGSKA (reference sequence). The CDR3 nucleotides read TGCAGTGCTGAACGGGACGCTCGCTCCTACGAGCAGTACTTC. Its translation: CSAERDARSYEQYF.

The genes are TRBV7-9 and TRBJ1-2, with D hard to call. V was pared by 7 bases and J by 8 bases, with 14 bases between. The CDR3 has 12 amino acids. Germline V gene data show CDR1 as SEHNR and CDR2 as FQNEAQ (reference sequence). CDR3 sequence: CASTPDERGYTF. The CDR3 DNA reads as TGTGCCAGCACCCCTGACGAGAGAGGCTACACCTTC. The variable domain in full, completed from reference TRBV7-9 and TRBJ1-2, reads DTGVSQNPRHKITKRGQNVTFRCDPISEHNRLYWYRQTLGQGPEFLTYFQNEAQLEKSRLLSDRFSAERPKGSFSTLEIQRTEQGDSAMYLCASTPDERGYTFGSGTRLTVV.

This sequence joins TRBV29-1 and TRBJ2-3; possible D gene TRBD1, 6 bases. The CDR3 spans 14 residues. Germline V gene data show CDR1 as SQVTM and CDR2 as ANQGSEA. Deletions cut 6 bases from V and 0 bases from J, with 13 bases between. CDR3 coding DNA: TGCAGCGTACGGGACACCCTTAGCACAGATACGCAGTATTTT. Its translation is CSVRDTLSTDTQYF.

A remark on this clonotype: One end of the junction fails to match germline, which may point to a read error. Written as DNA, the CDR3 is TGTGTCAGCAGCTTAGATCCCGGGGGGGGCTACGAGCAGTACTTC. Encoded protein: CVSSLDPGGGYEQYF. This chain uses TRBV7-2 with TRBJ2-7, with 8 bases fitting TRBD2. Germline values: CDR1 SGHTA, CDR2 FQGNSA. The CDR3 length is 15 residues.

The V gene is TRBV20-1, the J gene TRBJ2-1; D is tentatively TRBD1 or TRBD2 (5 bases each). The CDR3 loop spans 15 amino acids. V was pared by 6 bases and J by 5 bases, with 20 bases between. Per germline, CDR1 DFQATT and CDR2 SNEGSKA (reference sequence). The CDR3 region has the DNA TGCAGTGCCTGCGACCGGGACCATATAAACAATGAGCAGTTCTTC. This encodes CSACDRDHINNEQFF.

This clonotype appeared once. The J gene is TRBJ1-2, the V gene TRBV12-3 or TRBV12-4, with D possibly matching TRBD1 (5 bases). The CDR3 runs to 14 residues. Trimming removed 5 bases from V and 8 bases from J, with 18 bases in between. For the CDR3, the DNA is TGTGCCAGCAGTATGACCTCGTCCCGGGGGGGCTACACCTTC. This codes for CASSMTSSRGGYTF.

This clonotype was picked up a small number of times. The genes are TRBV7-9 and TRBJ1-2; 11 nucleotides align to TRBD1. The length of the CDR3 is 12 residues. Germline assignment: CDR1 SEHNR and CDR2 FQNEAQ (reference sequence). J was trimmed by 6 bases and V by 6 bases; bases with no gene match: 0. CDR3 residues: CASRGQGDGYTF. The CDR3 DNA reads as TGTGCCAGCAGGGGACAGGGGGATGGCTACACCTTC.

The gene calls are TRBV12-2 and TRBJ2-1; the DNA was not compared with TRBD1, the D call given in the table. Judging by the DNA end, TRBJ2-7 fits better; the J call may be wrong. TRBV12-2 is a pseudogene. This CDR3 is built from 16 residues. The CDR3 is CASRLEVAGFGCEQYF. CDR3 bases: TGTGCAAGTCGCTTAGAAGTTGCAGGGTTCGGCTGTGAGCAGTACTTC.

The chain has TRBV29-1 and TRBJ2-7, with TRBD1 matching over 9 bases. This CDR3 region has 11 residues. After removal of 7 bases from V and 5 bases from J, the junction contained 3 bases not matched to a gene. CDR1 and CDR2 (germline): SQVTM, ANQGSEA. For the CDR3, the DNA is TGCAGCGACCGGACAGGGGACGAGCAGTACTTC. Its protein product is CSDRTGDEQYF.

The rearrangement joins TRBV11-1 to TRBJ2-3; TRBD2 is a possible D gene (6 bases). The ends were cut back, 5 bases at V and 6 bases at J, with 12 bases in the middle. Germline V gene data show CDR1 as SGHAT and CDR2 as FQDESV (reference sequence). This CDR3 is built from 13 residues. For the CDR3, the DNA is TGTGCCAGCAGCCGTCGGGGGTTGGATACGCAGTATTTT. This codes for CASSRRGLDTQYF.

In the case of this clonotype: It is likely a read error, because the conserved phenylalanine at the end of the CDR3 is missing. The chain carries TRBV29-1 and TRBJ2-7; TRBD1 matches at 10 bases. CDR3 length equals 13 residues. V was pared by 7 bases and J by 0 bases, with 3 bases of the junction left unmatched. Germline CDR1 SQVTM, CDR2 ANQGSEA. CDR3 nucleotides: TGCAGCGCATGGACAGGGGGCTCCTACGAGCAGTACTTA. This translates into CSAWTGGSYEQYL.

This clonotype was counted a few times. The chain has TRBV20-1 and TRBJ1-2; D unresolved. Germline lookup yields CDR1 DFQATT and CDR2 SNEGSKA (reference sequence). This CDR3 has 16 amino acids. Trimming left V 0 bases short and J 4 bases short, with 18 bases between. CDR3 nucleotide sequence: TGCAGTGCTAGAGATCCCCTCCCCGACAAATCCTATGGCTACACCTTC. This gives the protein CSARDPLPDKSYGYTF.

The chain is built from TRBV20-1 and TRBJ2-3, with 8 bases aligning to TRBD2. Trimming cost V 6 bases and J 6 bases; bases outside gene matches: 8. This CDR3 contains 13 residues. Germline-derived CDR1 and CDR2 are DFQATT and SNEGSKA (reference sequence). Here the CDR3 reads CSATRLAIDTQYF. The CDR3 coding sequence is TGCAGTGCAACTCGACTAGCGATCGATACGCAGTATTTT.

The CDR3 spells CASSLAPAANYGYTF. The CDR3 DNA reads TGTGCCAGCAGCTTAGCCCCCGCAGCCAACTATGGCTACACCTTC. J is TRBJ1-2 and V is TRBV7-8; no definite D call. This CDR3 contains 15 residues. Per the germline V gene, CDR1 is SGHVS and CDR2 is FQNEAQ. Trimming removed 0 bases at V and 2 bases at J, with 10 bases between.

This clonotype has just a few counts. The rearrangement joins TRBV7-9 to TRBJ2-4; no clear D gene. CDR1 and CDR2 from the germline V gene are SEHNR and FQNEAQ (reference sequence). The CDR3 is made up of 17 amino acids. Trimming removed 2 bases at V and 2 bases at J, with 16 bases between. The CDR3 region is CASSLLGNLPSKNIQYF. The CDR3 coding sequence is TGTGCCAGCAGCTTATTGGGGAACCTCCCTTCCAAAAACATTCAGTACTTC.